The T cell receptor (beta chain) described here comes from a study of blood T cell repertoires in COVID-19. Germline V gene data show CDR1 as MDHEN and CDR2 as SYDVKM. The CDR3 contains 15 residues. Deletions cut 7 bases from V and 5 bases from J, with 17 bases between. Per the authors' pipeline: Reference gene primers were amplified, and this amplification served to estimate nucleated cell counts. This table comes from immunoSEQ multiplex PCR, and its TCRdb copy is limited to in-frame clones, with some not included. D and trimming come from the DNA, and the V and J calls and clone size come from that table. In the table there are 200,000 to 250,000 clones, around 90% of which are singletons. The study drew participants aged 18 to 89 years from 20 to 30 US areas.

The receptor was derived from a man in his fifties who had been exposed to COVID-19. Sequencing input: PBMCs or T cells enriched from blood (not recorded which). This chain joins TRBV28 and TRBJ1-4; tentatively, D is TRBD1 (5 bases). The CDR3 nucleotides are TGTGCCAGCATCCCTAATCGGGGGGAGAATGAAAAACTGTTTTTT. Amino acid sequence: CASIPNRGENEKLFF.